This T cell receptor (beta chain) was observed in a study of beta chain features in type 1 diabetes. Germline values: CDR1 LNHDA, CDR2 SQIVND (reference sequence). V shed 7 bases, J shed 9 bases, and the junction held 11 bases outside the gene matches. This CDR3 is 14 amino acids long. There are a few counts of this clone. Every bit of the isolated RNA underwent reverse transcription, so sequencing read expressed TCRB transcripts. The table came from immunoSEQ multiplex PCR; TCRdb's copy has only in-frame clones and leaves some out. This sample has fewer than 150,000 clones, with 6.9% found just once.

This TCR derives from a woman in her twenties or thirties in good health. The sequenced sample was central memory CD4+ T cells from blood. This chain uses TRBV19 with TRBJ2-1, with 8 bases lining up with TRBD2. The CDR3 DNA reads TGTGCCAGTACCCATAGCGGGATGGTGGGTGAGCAGTTCTTC. This translates into CASTHSGMVGEQFF.